The 2 T cell receptor beta chains below were found in one sample sequenced in a study of blood T cell repertoires in COVID-19. Generated by immunoSEQ multiplex PCR, the TCRdb table keeps only in-frame clones and is missing some. The sample has roughly 79,000 clones; approximately 80% are singletons. The source material was peripheral blood. These TCRs come from a man between 60 and 75 years old with active or convalescent COVID-19.

The chain couples TRBV6-2 or TRBV6-3 to TRBJ1-2; D remains unclear. Germline V gives CDR1 MNHEY, CDR2 SVGEGT. This CDR3 is 14 amino acids long. Trimming removed 5 bases from V and 8 bases from J, with 18 bases in between. The CDR3 DNA follows: TGTGCCAGCAGTCCGGGAGGAGGCGTCGGCGGCTACACCTTC. It codes for CASSPGGGVGGYTF.

This chain joins TRBV5-1 and TRBJ2-7; the match to TRBD2 covers 8 bases. This CDR3 has 15 residues. Germline-derived CDR1 and CDR2 are SGHRS and YFSETQ. The J segment lost 6 bases and the V segment lost 4 bases, leaving 12 bases of the junction unmatched. The CDR3 region is CASSPGLATGLEQYF. The CDR3 nucleotides read TGCGCCAGCAGCCCCGGACTAGCCACGGGGCTCGAGCAGTACTTC.